Given below is one T cell receptor beta chain in context. The clone's antigen remains unknown. A much larger clone sits a single nucleotide away, making a read error possible. This record comes from a study of neurological immune-mediated disorders (dated by TCRdb to about 2019). Regarding the research as a whole: Using UMI-based sequencing, the study compared peripheral blood TCR-beta repertoires from patients with HTLV-I-associated myelopathy (HAM/TSP), patients with multiple sclerosis, and healthy controls. Alongside PBMC samples, the set of some 97 TCR-beta libraries contained longitudinal samples, technical triplicates, and paired CD4+ and CD8+ T-cell subsets that had been sorted. The cohort comprised 68 subjects: some 15 HAM/TSP patients, 35 or so multiple sclerosis patients and 20 healthy controls.

CDR1 SGHVS and CDR2 FQNEAQ are derived from the germline V gene. V is pruned by 5 bases and J by 2 bases, leaving 6 bases of the junction without a gene match. The CDR3, cysteine through phenylalanine, is 15 amino acids long. Of all the DNA, just the CDR3 is kept, 45 bases in frame from base 1. Blood bank volunteers in Maryland, USA served as the healthy controls. Libraries from unsorted PBMCs were made from 2 million PBMCs kept in RNAlater at -80 degrees C until RNA extraction. Peripheral blood underwent Ficoll-Hypaque density gradient centrifugation to isolate PBMCs, which were then cryopreserved in liquid nitrogen. cDNA was synthesized by template-switch 5'RACE using a primer with a 10-nucleotide random unique molecular identifier that tagged each TCR transcript. Over 170 million TCR-beta sequences, covering 15-18 subjects, were produced in each sequencing run. The RNeasy kit was used for extraction of total RNA. Using the KAPA Real-time Library Amplification kit, TCR-beta VDJ regions were amplified with primers for the TCR constant region and the 5'RACE anchor. A first PCR added sample indexes and Illumina adaptors, after which a second PCR increased the library yield. After Ampure bead purification, the TCR product of roughly 650 bp was size-selected on a 2% E-gel SizeSelection system. Library quality was checked on a Bioanalyzer, concentration was measured with Qubit, and libraries were quantified with the Kapa Library Quantification kit before pooling. An Illumina HiSeq 2500 was used to sequence the libraries paired-end at 2 x 150 bp. To increase sequence diversity, about 25-31% phiX was spiked into each library pool. On the authors' methods: Quality-filtered reads were processed with the UMI-based MiGEC pipeline, and over 90% of raw TCR sequences were removed by the MiGEC pipeline during error correction. IMGT germline references were used for aligning VDJ genes, and each clonotype was defined as a unique CDR3 amino acid sequence together with its V-J genes. Clonal expansion, Shannon diversity and CDR3 relatedness were evaluated with VDJtools (CalcPairwiseDistances, ClusterSamples), while phylogenetic trees were built in CLCbio workbench. Expanded clones were defined as having at least 8 unique UMIs, based on coefficient-of-variation modelling across technical triplicates. TCRdb reworked the public reads: Q25 trimming with fastp, MiXCR clone assembly, productive beta chains retained. Entries are consolidated by CDR3 protein sequence, retaining the most common genes and DNA. The V and J calls here are based on TCRdb, not the publication. The sample table lists tens of thousands of distinct CDR3 sequences, 12% to 15% of them with a count of one. The ten most abundant clones make up 6.5% to 8% of the sample.

Broad study findings and their caveats: TCR clonal expansion was highest in HAM/TSP patients and lowest in MS patients, with MS patients falling below even healthy controls. Expanded clones from different subjects shared no identical CDR3 amino acid sequences, which suggests that TCR-beta repertoires were private in all groups.

The sequencing sample was made of PBMCs. This sequence uses TRBV7-8 and TRBJ2-1; TRBD1 aligns with 7 central bases. This TCR derives from a woman between 45 and 65 years old in good health. The DNA is as follows: TGTGCCAGCAGCAGAGACAGGGATCCCTACAATGAGCAGTTCTTC. It is translated as CASSRDRDPYNEQFF.